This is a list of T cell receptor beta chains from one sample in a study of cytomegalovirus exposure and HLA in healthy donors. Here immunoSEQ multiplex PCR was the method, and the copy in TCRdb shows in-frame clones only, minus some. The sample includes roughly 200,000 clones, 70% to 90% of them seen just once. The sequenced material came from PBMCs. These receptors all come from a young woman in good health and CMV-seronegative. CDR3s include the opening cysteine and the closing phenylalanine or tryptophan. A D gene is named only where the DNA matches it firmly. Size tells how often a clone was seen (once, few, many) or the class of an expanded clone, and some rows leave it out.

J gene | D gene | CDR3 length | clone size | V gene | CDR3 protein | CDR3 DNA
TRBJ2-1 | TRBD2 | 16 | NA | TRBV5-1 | CASSRLEASGSNEQFF | TGCGCCAGCAGCCGATTGGAGGCTAGCGGGAGCAATGAGCAGTTCTTC
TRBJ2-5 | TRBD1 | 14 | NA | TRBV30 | CAWSGTGGAETQYF | TGTGCCTGGAGTGGGACAGGGGGCGCGGAGACCCAGTACTTC
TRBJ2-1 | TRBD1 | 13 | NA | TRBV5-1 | CASRGTGGFEQFF | TGCGCCAGCCGCGGGACAGGGGGGTTTGAGCAGTTCTTC
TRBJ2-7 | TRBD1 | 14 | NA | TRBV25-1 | CASNPDRGVDEQYF | TGTGCCAGCAATCCCGACAGGGGTGTCGACGAGCAGTACTTC
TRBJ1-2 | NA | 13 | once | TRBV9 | CASSVDEFYGYTF | TGTGCCAGCAGCGTAGATGAGTTCTATGGCTACACCTTC
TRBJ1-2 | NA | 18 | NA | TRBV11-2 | CASSSGHSPLGRSYGYTF | TGTGCCAGCAGCTCGGGACATTCTCCCCTGGGGCGAAGCTATGGCTACACCTTC
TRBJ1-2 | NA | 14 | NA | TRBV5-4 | CASSPHGGADGYTF | TGTGCCAGCAGCCCCCACGGGGGGGCGGATGGCTACACCTTC
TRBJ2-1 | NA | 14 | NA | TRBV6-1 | CATSPMSSYNEQFF | TGTGCCACCTCACCCATGAGCTCCTACAATGAGCAGTTCTTC
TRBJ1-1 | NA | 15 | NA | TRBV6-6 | CASPKGPTRNTEAFF | TGTGCCAGCCCTAAGGGGCCTACGCGTAACACTGAAGCTTTCTTT
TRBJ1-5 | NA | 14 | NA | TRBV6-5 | CASSYSVNRVPQHF | TGTGCCAGCAGTTACAGTGTGAACAGGGTGCCCCAGCATTTT
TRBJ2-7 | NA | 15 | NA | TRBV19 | CASSTRPGVVYEQYF | TGTGCCAGTAGTACTCGCCCGGGGGTGGTCTACGAGCAGTACTTC
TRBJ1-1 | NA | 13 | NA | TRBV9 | CASSVGGDTEAFF | TGTGCCAGCAGCGTCGGCGGGGACACTGAAGCTTTCTTT
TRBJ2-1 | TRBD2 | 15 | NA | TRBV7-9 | CASSLRLAGGDEQFF | TGTGCCAGCAGCTTAAGACTAGCGGGGGGCGATGAGCAGTTCTTC
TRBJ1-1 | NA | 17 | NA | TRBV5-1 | CASSLGGGWAGDTEAFF | TGCGCCAGCAGCTTGGGTGGAGGGTGGGCCGGGGACACTGAAGCTTTCTTT
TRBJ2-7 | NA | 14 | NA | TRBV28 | CASSLETVSYEQYF | TGTGCCAGCAGTTTGGAGACGGTCTCCTACGAGCAGTACTTC
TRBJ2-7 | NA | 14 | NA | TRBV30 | CAWSAGVGTYEQYF | TGTGCCTGGAGTGCGGGTGTTGGAACCTACGAGCAGTACTTC
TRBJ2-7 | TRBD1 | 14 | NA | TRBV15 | CATSKGQGPYEQYF | TGTGCCACCAGCAAAGGACAGGGACCGTACGAGCAGTACTTC
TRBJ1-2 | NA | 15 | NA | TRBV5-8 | CASSLVSGSPWGYTF | TGTGCCAGCAGCTTGGTTTCGGGTAGCCCCTGGGGCTACACCTTC
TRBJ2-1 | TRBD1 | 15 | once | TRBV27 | CASSLTGGPYNEQFF | TGTGCCAGCAGCTTAACAGGGGGCCCCTACAATGAGCAGTTCTTC
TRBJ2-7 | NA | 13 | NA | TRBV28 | CASSSAITYEQYF | TGTGCCAGCAGTTCCGCTATAACCTACGAGCAGTACTTC
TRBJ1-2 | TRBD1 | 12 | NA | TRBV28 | CASSSGGSGYTF | TGTGCCAGCAGCTCAGGGGGCTCTGGCTACACCTTC
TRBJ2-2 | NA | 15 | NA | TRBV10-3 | CAIGEPTGRTGELFF | TGTGCCATCGGTGAGCCCACAGGGAGAACCGGGGAGCTGTTTTTT
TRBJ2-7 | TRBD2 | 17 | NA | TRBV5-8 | CASSIGLAGGYAYEQYF | TGTGCCAGCAGCATCGGACTAGCGGGGGGCTACGCCTACGAGCAGTACTTC
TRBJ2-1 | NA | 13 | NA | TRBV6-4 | CASSLRVYNEQFF | TGTGCCAGCAGTCTGAGGGTCTACAATGAGCAGTTCTTC
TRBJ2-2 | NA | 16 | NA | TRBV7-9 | CASSGGQGGFAGELFF | TGTGCCAGCAGCGGTGGACAGGGAGGGTTTGCCGGGGAGCTGTTTTTT
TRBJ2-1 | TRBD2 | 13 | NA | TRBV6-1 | CAILADKHNEQFF | TGTGCCATACTAGCGGATAAGCACAATGAGCAGTTCTTC
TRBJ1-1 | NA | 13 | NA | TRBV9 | CASSSHRGTEAFF | TGTGCCAGCAGTTCACACCGTGGCACTGAAGCTTTCTTT
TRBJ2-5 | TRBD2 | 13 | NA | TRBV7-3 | CASSPERGETQYF | TGTGCCAGCAGCCCGGAGCGGGGAGAGACCCAGTACTTC
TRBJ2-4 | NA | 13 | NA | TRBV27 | CASSLSVENIQYF | TGTGCCAGCAGTTTATCGGTAGAAAACATTCAGTACTTC
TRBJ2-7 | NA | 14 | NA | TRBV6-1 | CASSEYRTGYEQYF | TGTGCCAGCAGTGAATACCGGACGGGGTACGAGCAGTACTTC
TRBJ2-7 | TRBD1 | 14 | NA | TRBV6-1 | CASSAGQAADEQYF | TGTGCCAGCAGCGCGGGACAGGCCGCCGACGAGCAGTACTTC
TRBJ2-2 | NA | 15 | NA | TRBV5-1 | CASSLAGSRTGELFF | TGCGCCAGCAGCCTCGCGGGGTCCCGAACCGGGGAGCTGTTTTTT
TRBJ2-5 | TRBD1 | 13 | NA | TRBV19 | CASSNTGVETQYF | TGTGCCAGTAGTAATACAGGGGTAGAGACCCAGTACTTC
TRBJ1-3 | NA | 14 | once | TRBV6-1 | CASSPMTGGYTIYF | TGTGCCAGCAGTCCGATGACAGGCGGGTACACCATATATTTT
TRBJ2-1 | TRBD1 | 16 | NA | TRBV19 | CASSPRTGGSYNEQFF | TGTGCCAGTAGTCCAAGGACAGGGGGATCCTACAATGAGCAGTTCTTC
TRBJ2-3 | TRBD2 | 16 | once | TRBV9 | CASSVGLAGYTDTQYF | TGTGCCAGCAGCGTAGGGTTAGCGGGATACACAGATACGCAGTATTTT
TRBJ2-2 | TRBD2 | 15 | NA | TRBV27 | CASSLAGEGTGELFF | TGTGCCAGCAGTTTAGCGGGAGAGGGCACCGGGGAGCTGTTTTTT
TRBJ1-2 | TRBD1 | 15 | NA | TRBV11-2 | CASSLGGQGGYGYTF | TGTGCCAGCAGCTTGGGGGGACAGGGAGGCTATGGCTACACCTTC
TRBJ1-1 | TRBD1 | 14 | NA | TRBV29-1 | CSARTGGDDTEAFF | TGCAGCGCCCGGACAGGGGGCGACGACACTGAAGCTTTCTTT
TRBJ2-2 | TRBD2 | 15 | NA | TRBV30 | CAWQLAGGETGELFF | TGTGCCTGGCAACTAGCGGGGGGTGAGACCGGGGAGCTGTTTTTT
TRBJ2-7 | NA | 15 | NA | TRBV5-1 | CASSLISGVVYEQYF | TGCGCCAGCAGCTTGATATCGGGAGTTGTTTACGAGCAGTACTTC
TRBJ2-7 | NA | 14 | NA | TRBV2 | CASSGGLPQDEQYF | TGTGCCAGCAGTGGAGGGCTTCCGCAGGACGAGCAGTACTTC
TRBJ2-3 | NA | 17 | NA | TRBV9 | CASSPRDLVSPTDTQYF | TGTGCCAGCAGCCCCCGGGATCTAGTTTCCCCCACAGATACGCAGTATTTT
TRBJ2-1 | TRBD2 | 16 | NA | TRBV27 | CASSSRTSGSRAEQFF | TGTGCCAGCAGTTCCCGGACTAGCGGGAGCCGTGCTGAGCAGTTCTTC
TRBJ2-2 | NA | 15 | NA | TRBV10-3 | CAITQGGGGTGELFF | TGTGCCATCACCCAAGGGGGGGGTGGCACCGGGGAGCTGTTTTTT
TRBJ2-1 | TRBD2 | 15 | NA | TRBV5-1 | CASSTSGGNYNEQFF | TGCGCCAGCAGCACTAGCGGGGGTAACTACAATGAGCAGTTCTTC